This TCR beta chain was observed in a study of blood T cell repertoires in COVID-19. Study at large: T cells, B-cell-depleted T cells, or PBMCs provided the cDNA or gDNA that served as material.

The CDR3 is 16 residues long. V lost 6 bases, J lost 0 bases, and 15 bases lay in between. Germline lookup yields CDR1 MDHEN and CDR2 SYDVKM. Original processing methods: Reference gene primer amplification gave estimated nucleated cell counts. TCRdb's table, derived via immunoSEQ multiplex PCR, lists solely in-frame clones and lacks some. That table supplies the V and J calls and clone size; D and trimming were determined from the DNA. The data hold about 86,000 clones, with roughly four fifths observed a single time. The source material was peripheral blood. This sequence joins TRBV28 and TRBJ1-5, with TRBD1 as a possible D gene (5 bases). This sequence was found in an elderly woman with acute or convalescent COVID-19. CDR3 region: CASRTGGAPSNQPQHF. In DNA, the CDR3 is TGTGCCAGCAGGACTGGAGGGGCCCCTAGCAATCAGCCCCAGCATTTT.